This T cell receptor (beta chain) was sequenced in a study of coeliac disease (dated by TCRdb to between 2021 and 2024). Background for the entire study: Coeliac patients were classed as newly diagnosed active disease, refractory coeliac disease type I, or disease controlled by a gluten-free diet. Because high-resolution HLA typing was not available, biased TRBV7-2 usage was examined as a proof of principle. The aim was to characterise TR repertoires of small intestinal T cells in active, refractory type I and gluten-free-diet-treated coeliac disease. The study applied next-generation sequencing of rearranged TRB and TRG CDR3 regions to small intestinal lymphocyte fractions from coeliac and non-coeliac patients. A total of roughly 30 patients took part in the full study: approximately 22 had serologically confirmed coeliac disease and 8 were controls with non-small intestinal disorders. TRB sequencing was successfully performed on samples from around 30 subjects, among which around 25 paired bulk unsorted intraepithelial and lamina propria cell samples were included. General conclusions and limits of the study: TRB repertoires were mostly private, with most amino acid sequences found in only one sample, and V-gene usage showed no significant difference between disease groups. Published gliadin-specific TRB sequences appeared in about 50% of the 18 coeliac lamina propria samples but only 1 of 6 controls. Cross-contamination between compartments was possible, because separating intraepithelial cells from lamina propria cells did not produce high-purity fractions. The approach was considered by the authors to be unsuitable for unbiased detection of gliadin-specific T cells, as gliadin-specific T cells are scarce and rarely shared between patients. Lower clonality than in controls was observed in the TRB and TRG repertoires of active coeliac intraepithelial and lamina propria samples, suggesting that diverse T cells were recruited.

Regarding this clone: Its antigen remains undetermined. Base-call qualities are not available, and no considerably larger clone is one nucleotide away.

V was cut back by 5 bases and J by 2 bases, leaving a gap of 13 bases between them. There are 15 amino acids in the CDR3, from cysteine to phenylalanine inclusive. Left in the record is the CDR3 DNA by itself, 45 bases read in frame from the first base. As encoded in the germline V gene (reference sequence), CDR1 is SSHAT while CDR2 is FNYEAQ. The library was generated by the immunoSEQ multiplex PCR assay. Using reverse primers that targeted J gene segments together with forward primers that targeted V gene segments, the TR loci were amplified in a multiplexed PCR. The amplified CDR3 regions were sequenced using the Illumina HiSeq System. As for how the authors treated the data: Closely related reads were merged with a nearest-neighbour algorithm so that PCR and sequencing errors were removed and data were collapsed into unique sequences. Each repertoire was summarised by clonality and by T cell density, with T cell density defined as TR molecules per amount of genomic DNA input. CDR3 amino acid sequences present in at least 80% of unsorted samples were defined as public TRs and were then tested for differential abundance between coeliac and control samples. Every lamina propria sample was searched for matches to a list of 218 published gliadin-specific TRB sequences. Disease-group differences in clonality and density were tested with Kruskal-Wallis tests followed by Dunn post-tests. In its TCRdb copy, this immuneACCESS table keeps in-frame sequences only and misses some clones. Where compared with another copy, unresolved V genes explain less than half of these, and the others have no known cause. D and trimming come from the DNA, and the V and J calls and clone size come from that table. The sample yields 4,000 to 5,000 clones; around 67% were counted once. The top ten constitute roughly 5.7% of the sample.

Cells were frozen in aliquots of 400,000 to 600,000 in DMSO/FBS in liquid nitrogen, and a single aliquot from each fraction was used for sequencing. All 30 or so patients in the study underwent endoscopy and small intestinal biopsy. Once intraepithelial cells had been isolated, the leftover biopsy tissue was digested with collagenase to release lamina propria cells. Genomic DNA was extracted from frozen unsorted cell fractions with the Qiagen DNeasy blood extraction kit. Sample: lymphocytes from the gut lamina propria. The cell subset or site label on this specimen signifies: lamina propria cell (LPC) fraction of small intestinal biopsy. The TCR sequence derives from a man between 18 and 29 years old with celiac disease on a gluten-free diet. The chain is assembled from TRBV7-7 and TRBJ2-1; TRBD1 might be the D gene, on 6 matching bases. This receptor has the CDR3 CASSETGTPYNEQFF. The nucleotide sequence reads as follows: TGTGCCAGCAGCGAAACCGGGACACCCTACAATGAGCAGTTCTTC.